Listed below are T cell receptor beta chains from one sample, sequenced in a study of T-cell memory formation after mild COVID-19. TCRdb re-called the 5' RACE reads with MiXCR, one entry per CDR3 protein. In the table there are about 430,000 distinct CDR3 sequences, roughly 18% of which are singletons. The sequencing sample was made of PBMCs or a T cell subset sorted from them (not recorded which). The receptors originated from a man younger than 30 who had mild COVID-19 (a few samples of this study predate the infection). Cell type and time point are not known. CDR3s include the opening cysteine and the closing phenylalanine or tryptophan.

J gene: TRBJ2-1; V gene: TRBV3-1; CDR3 protein: CASSQGLGQGRANEQFF
J gene: TRBJ2-3; V gene: TRBV10-1; CDR3 protein: CASSEFPPGSDRTQYF
J gene: TRBJ2-2; V gene: TRBV11-2; CDR3 protein: CASGGTSGTGELFF
J gene: TRBJ2-2; V gene: TRBV5-1; CDR3 protein: CASSLTGKTGELFF
J gene: TRBJ2-5; V gene: TRBV7-6; CDR3 protein: CASSAVAGGQETQYF
J gene: TRBJ2-5; V gene: TRBV7-2; CDR3 protein: CASSPNTGLRETQYF
J gene: TRBJ2-5; V gene: TRBV15; CDR3 protein: CATSRDPLIGETQYF
J gene: TRBJ2-5; V gene: TRBV27; CDR3 protein: CASSPQGLAGGYVKTQYF
J gene: TRBJ1-5; V gene: TRBV20-1; CDR3 protein: CSADHPGEPQHF
J gene: TRBJ2-3; V gene: TRBV5-4; CDR3 protein: CASSSKRGTDTQYF
J gene: TRBJ1-4; V gene: TRBV28; CDR3 protein: CASDAGREKLFF
J gene: TRBJ1-1; V gene: TRBV6-5; CDR3 protein: CASSYRGRATEAFF
J gene: TRBJ2-1; V gene: TRBV6-2/TRBV6-3; CDR3 protein: CASSYSGREQFF
J gene: TRBJ2-7; V gene: TRBV5-1; CDR3 protein: CASRPTGAYEQYF
J gene: TRBJ2-2; V gene: TRBV19; CDR3 protein: CASRDRDRDTGELFF
J gene: TRBJ2-5; V gene: TRBV5-4; CDR3 protein: CASSSDQGVQETQYF
J gene: TRBJ2-3; V gene: TRBV9; CDR3 protein: CASSVAGGGATYSYTQYF
J gene: TRBJ1-2; V gene: TRBV25-1; CDR3 protein: CASSSPVASSWSGYTF
J gene: TRBJ2-3; V gene: TRBV12-3/TRBV12-4; CDR3 protein: CASSLVGRHDTQYF
J gene: TRBJ1-1; V gene: TRBV2; CDR3 protein: CASSTGGPNTEAFF
J gene: TRBJ2-3; V gene: TRBV18; CDR3 protein: CATPSDSSSTDTQYF
J gene: TRBJ1-1; V gene: TRBV7-9; CDR3 protein: CASSSRQGLGTEAFF
J gene: TRBJ1-2; V gene: TRBV7-9; CDR3 protein: CASSLRAEEGYTF
J gene: TRBJ2-5; V gene: TRBV7-2; CDR3 protein: CASSYQTGDGTQYF
J gene: TRBJ2-1; V gene: TRBV7-9; CDR3 protein: CASSLRLAGGPREQFF
J gene: TRBJ2-7; V gene: TRBV5-5; CDR3 protein: CASSSRQGLLAYEQYF
J gene: TRBJ2-2; V gene: TRBV6-5; CDR3 protein: CASSYGQEAGELFF
J gene: TRBJ1-4; V gene: TRBV11-2; CDR3 protein: CASSLAGRTNEKLFF
J gene: TRBJ1-1; V gene: TRBV20-1; CDR3 protein: CSARGLGGTEAFF
J gene: TRBJ2-3; V gene: TRBV7-2; CDR3 protein: CASKLKRRLAGTTDTQYF
J gene: TRBJ2-3; V gene: TRBV7-3; CDR3 protein: CASSYPQGGTDTQYF
J gene: TRBJ1-2; V gene: TRBV7-2; CDR3 protein: CASSLATGDGYTF
J gene: TRBJ2-5; V gene: TRBV28; CDR3 protein: CASSLQRTQYF
J gene: TRBJ1-2; V gene: TRBV7-9; CDR3 protein: CASSLLTALYGYTF
J gene: TRBJ2-5; V gene: TRBV29-1; CDR3 protein: CSVDDVPRDRRQETQYF
J gene: TRBJ1-4; V gene: TRBV27; CDR3 protein: CASRRAVANEKLFF
J gene: TRBJ1-5; V gene: TRBV6-6; CDR3 protein: CASSYGGLGVPQHF
J gene: TRBJ2-3; V gene: TRBV5-1; CDR3 protein: CASSPVGTSGGDTQYF
J gene: TRBJ2-2; V gene: TRBV2; CDR3 protein: CASSGQGETGELFF
J gene: TRBJ2-7; V gene: TRBV12-3/TRBV12-4; CDR3 protein: CASSFWDRVNEQYF
J gene: TRBJ1-5; V gene: TRBV27; CDR3 protein: CASSFHGNQPQHF
J gene: TRBJ2-5; V gene: TRBV7-2; CDR3 protein: CASSSITGDRREF
J gene: TRBJ1-1; V gene: TRBV7-6; CDR3 protein: CASSKTGGGGVTEAFF
J gene: TRBJ2-7; V gene: TRBV9; CDR3 protein: CASSPEGGLGYYEQYF
J gene: TRBJ1-6; V gene: TRBV10-2; CDR3 protein: CASRRGGNSPLHF
J gene: TRBJ2-3; V gene: TRBV12-3/TRBV12-4; CDR3 protein: CASISGGSTDTQYF
J gene: TRBJ2-2; V gene: TRBV7-3; CDR3 protein: CASSFVAGPTGELFF
J gene: TRBJ2-7; V gene: TRBV7-9; CDR3 protein: CASTSLGQLLYEQYF
J gene: TRBJ1-1; V gene: TRBV10-3; CDR3 protein: CAISESQARAEAFF
J gene: TRBJ1-1; V gene: TRBV27; CDR3 protein: CASSLSRNTEAFF
J gene: TRBJ2-4; V gene: TRBV3-1; CDR3 protein: CASSLGTGIAKNIQYF
J gene: TRBJ2-6; V gene: TRBV7-9; CDR3 protein: CASSSLGQSSGANVLTF
J gene: TRBJ2-7; V gene: TRBV3-1; CDR3 protein: CASSQGTIGGQYF
J gene: TRBJ1-1; V gene: TRBV20-1; CDR3 protein: CSAPGPGNTEAFF
J gene: TRBJ1-3; V gene: TRBV7-2; CDR3 protein: CASSRGPSGNTIYF